This TCR beta chain was identified in a study of PD-1 blockade in classical Hodgkin lymphoma. Notes on the study in general: Exclusion applied to patients who initiated nivolumab less than 1 year following ASCT. Patients newly diagnosed and complete responders had comparable baseline diversity.

This CDR3 is built from 15 residues. Trimming cost V 6 bases and J 3 bases, with 17 bases left between them. Germline V gene sequence: CDR1 SGDLS, CDR2 YYNGEE. The time point here: cycle 4 day 1 (C4D1), after six to seven weeks of nivolumab. Relapse was seen in all patients after autologous stem cell transplantation, and brentuximab vedotin exposure was variable. Thawed PBMCs were the source of CD4+ T cells, purified by magnetic negative selection. Produced via immunoSEQ multiplex PCR; TCRdb's table is partial and in-frame only. The data hold around 25,000 clones, with 65% to 90% observed a single time. This clone was counted a single time. Antigen unknown.

The receptor comes from a human donor with classical Hodgkin lymphoma. The rearrangement joins TRBV9 to TRBJ2-3, with a weak D call TRBD2 (5 bases). The source was CD4+ T cells from blood, collected before the fourth cycle of nivolumab. CDR3 in DNA: TGTGCCAGCACGGGCACTAGTTATGTAACAGATACGCAGTATTTT. As protein: CASTGTSYVTDTQYF.